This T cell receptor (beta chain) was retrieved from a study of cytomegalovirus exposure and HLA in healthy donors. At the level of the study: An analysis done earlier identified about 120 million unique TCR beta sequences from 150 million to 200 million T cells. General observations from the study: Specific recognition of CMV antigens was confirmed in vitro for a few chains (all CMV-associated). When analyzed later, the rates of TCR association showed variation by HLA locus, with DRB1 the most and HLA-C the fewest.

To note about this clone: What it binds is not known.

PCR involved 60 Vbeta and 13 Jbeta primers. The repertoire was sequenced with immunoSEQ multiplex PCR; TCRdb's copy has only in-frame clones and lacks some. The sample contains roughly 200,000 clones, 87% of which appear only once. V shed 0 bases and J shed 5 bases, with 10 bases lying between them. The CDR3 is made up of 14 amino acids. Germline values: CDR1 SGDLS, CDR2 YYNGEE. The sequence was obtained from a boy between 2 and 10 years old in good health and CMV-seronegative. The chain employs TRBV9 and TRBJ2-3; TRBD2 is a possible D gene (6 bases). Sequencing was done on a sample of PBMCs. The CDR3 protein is CASSVDGRLDTQYF. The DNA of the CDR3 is TGTGCCAGCAGCGTAGACGGGAGATTAGATACGCAGTATTTT.